This TCR beta chain is from a study of OX40 agonist ivuxolimab in advanced cancers. For the study at large: The dose of intravenous ivuxolimab that patients received every 2 weeks ranged from 0.01 to 10 mg/kg.

The table came from immunoSEQ multiplex PCR; TCRdb's copy has only in-frame clones and leaves some out. This sample yields approximately 80,000 clones, of which roughly 89% are seen a single time; under 0.25% belongs to the top ten. With autoimmune disease history or systemic immunosuppression, patients were excluded. The CDR3 loop spans 15 amino acids. Looked up from germline, CDR1 is SGHVS and CDR2 is FNYEAQ. V lost 1 base and J lost 11, with 20 bases in between. The chain joins TRBV7-6 to TRBJ1-1; D is unclear. The source of this sequence is an adult with an advanced solid tumor such as melanoma, head and neck, liver or kidney cancer. The sequenced sample was CD4+ or CD8+ T cells sorted from blood, obtained in a trial of the OX40 agonist ivuxolimab. The CDR3 spells CASSLVGGSPSGAFF. In nucleotides, the CDR3 is TGTGCCAGCAGCTTAGTGGGCGGCAGCCCCTCGGGGGCTTTCTTT.